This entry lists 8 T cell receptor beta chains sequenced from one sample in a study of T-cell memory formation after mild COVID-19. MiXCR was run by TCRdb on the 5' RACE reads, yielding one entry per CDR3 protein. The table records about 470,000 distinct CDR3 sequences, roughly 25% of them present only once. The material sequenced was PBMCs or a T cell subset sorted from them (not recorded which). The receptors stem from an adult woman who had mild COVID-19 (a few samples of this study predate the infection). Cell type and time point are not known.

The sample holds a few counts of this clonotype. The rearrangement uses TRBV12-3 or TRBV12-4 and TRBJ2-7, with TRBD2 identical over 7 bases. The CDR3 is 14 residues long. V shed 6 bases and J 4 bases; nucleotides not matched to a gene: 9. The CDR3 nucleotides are TGTGCCAGCAGACTGTCCAGCGGGGATTACGAGCAGTACTTC. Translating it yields CASRLSSGDYEQYF.

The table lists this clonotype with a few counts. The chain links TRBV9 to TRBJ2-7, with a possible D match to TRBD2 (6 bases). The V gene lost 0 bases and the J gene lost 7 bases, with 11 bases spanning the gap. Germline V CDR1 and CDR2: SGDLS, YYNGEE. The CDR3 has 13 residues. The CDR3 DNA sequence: TGTGCCAGCAGCGTAGGGGAGGAGGGGGAGCAGTACTTC. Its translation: CASSVGEEGEQYF.

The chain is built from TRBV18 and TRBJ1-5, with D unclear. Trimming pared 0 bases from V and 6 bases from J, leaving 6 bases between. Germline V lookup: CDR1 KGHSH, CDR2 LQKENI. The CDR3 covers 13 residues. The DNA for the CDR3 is TGTGCCAGCTCACCACCGGCGAGTCAGCCCCAGCATTTT. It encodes CASSPPASQPQHF.

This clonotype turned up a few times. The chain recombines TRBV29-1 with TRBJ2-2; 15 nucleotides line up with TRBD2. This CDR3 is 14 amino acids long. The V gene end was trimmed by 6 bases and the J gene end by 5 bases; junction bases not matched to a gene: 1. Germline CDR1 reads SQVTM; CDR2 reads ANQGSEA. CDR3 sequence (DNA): TGCAGCGTGGGACTAGCGGGAGGTACCGGGGAGCTGTTTTTT. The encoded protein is CSVGLAGGTGELFF.

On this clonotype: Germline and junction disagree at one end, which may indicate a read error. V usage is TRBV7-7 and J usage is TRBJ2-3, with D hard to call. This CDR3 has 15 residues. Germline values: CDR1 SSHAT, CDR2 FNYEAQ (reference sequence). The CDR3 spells CASSPEVRSTDTQYF. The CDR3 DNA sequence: TGTGCTAGCAGCCCAGAGGTTCGTAGCACAGATACGCAGTATTTT.

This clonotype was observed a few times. CDR3 amino acids: CAIGSYEQYF. The CDR3 DNA reads as TGTGCCATAGGGTCCTACGAGCAGTACTTC. The V gene is TRBV10-3, the J gene TRBJ2-7; D remains ambiguous. Trimming stripped 9 bases from V and 1 base from J, with 4 bases between. CDR3 length equals 10 residues. Germline values: CDR1 ENHRY, CDR2 SYGVKD.

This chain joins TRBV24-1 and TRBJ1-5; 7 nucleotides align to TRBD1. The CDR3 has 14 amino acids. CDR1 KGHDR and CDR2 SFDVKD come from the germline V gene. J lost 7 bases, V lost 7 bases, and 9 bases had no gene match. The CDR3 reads CATSLQGNDQPQHF. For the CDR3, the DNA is TGTGCCACCAGCTTACAGGGGAACGACCAGCCCCAGCATTTT.

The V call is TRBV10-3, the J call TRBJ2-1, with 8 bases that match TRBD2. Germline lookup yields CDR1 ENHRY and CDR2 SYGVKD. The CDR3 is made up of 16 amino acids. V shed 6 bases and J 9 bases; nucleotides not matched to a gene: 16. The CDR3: CAIRAGSGLGVSEQFF. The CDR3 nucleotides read TGTGCCATCAGGGCCGGCTCGGGACTAGGAGTCTCTGAGCAGTTCTTC.